Each of the 4 T cell receptor beta chains below was sequenced from the same sample in a study of T cell repertoires in cytomegalovirus infection (dated by TCRdb to about 2019). Instrument on record: Illumina HiSeq 1500. The raw public reads went through TCRdb reprocessing: fastp at Q25, MiXCR clone calling, in-frame beta chains kept. Rows with one shared CDR3 protein collapse into an entry with the most common genes and DNA. The sample table records a few hundred thousand distinct CDR3 sequences; roughly a sixth of these occur just once. About 12% of the sample rests with the top ten. The material sequenced was PBMCs. All receptors come from a human donor in good health (CMV status not recorded). Some clones in this sample may be carry-over from other donors' samples.

This clonotype appeared many times. The V call is TRBV28, the J call TRBJ2-4, with TRBD1 matching 8 bases. Per the germline V gene, CDR1 is MDHEN and CDR2 is SYDVKM. V trimming: 5 bases; J trimming: 7 bases; junction bases outside the gene matches: 7. This CDR3 comprises 14 residues. The CDR3 bases are TGTGCCAGCAGTCCCCGGGCAGGGGGCAACATTCAGTACTTC. Encoded protein: CASSPRAGGNIQYF.

This clonotype was seen many times. The gene calls are TRBV12-3 or TRBV12-4 and TRBJ2-1, with D unresolved. V lost 6 bases and J 0 bases, leaving 12 bases between the germline ends. The CDR3 covers 15 residues. The CDR3 here is CASSLHSPSYNEQFF. The CDR3 DNA reads as TGTGCCAGCAGCCTTCACAGCCCCTCCTACAATGAGCAGTTCTTC.

CDR3 residues: CASSLRENTDTQYF. DNA of the CDR3: TGTGCCAGCAGCTTACGAGAGAACACAGATACGCAGTATTTT. The chain has TRBV7-4 and TRBJ2-3; no firm D call. In germline, CDR1 is SGHVT, CDR2 SQSDAQ. This CDR3 contains 14 residues. V dropped 2 bases and J dropped 2 bases, with 8 bases sitting between them.

The rearrangement uses TRBV12-3 or TRBV12-4 and TRBJ1-5; no reliable D call. This CDR3 comprises 13 residues. The V gene lost 3 bases and the J gene lost 7 bases, with 10 bases spanning the gap. The CDR3 DNA is TGTGCCAGCAGTTTTGGTGTCGGGCAGCCCCAGCATTTT. It is translated as CASSFGVGQPQHF.